The clone carrying this T cell receptor (beta chain) was observed many times. CDR1 and CDR2 from the germline V gene are SGHTA and FQGNSA. With V trimmed by 4 bases and J by 5 bases, 2 bases remained unmatched. The CDR3 spans 13 residues. This specimen belongs to a study of blood T cells in healthy people across ages. A sample-barcoded 5' primer and a J-beta primer mix were used in a second PCR of about 6 to 11 cycles. TCRdb redid the calling of the 5' RACE reads with MiXCR, one entry per CDR3 protein. The profile shows 800,000 or so distinct CDR3 sequences, more than 20% of them singletons. The sample also formed part of further work on T cells of mothers and their children. From that study: Both sample barcodes and 2-4 random nucleotides came from the M1S primer of the second PCR. Sequencing got over 8 million TCR beta CDR3 reads from each mother and about 3.1 million from each child. Related and unrelated pairs show TCR recombination output that thymic selection shapes similarly.

The clonotype was recovered from a boy aged 10-17 years in good health. The chain joins TRBV7-2 to TRBJ2-5; 9 bases line up with TRBD1. The source material was blood. Here the CDR3 reads CASSYGQGETQYF. CDR3 DNA sequence: TGTGCCAGCAGCTATGGACAGGGGGAGACCCAGTACTTC.